The 29 T cell receptor beta chains given below trace back to one sample, sequenced in a study of cytomegalovirus exposure and HLA in healthy donors. It was with 60 Vbeta and 13 Jbeta primers that the PCR ran. Measured with immunoSEQ multiplex PCR; TCRdb has only the in-frame clones, and not every one. The sample holds 110,000 or so clones; around 81% are singletons and the top ten take around 2.2%. Sequences were obtained from PBMCs. The receptors derive from a woman aged 40-49 years in good health and CMV-seronegative.

This chain joins TRBV29-1 and TRBJ2-7; TRBD2 matches 9 bases. From germline, CDR1 is SQVTM and CDR2 ANQGSEA. With 4 bases clipped from V and 7 bases from J, the junction kept 5 bases outside the gene matches. The CDR3 has 12 residues. Here the CDR3 DNA reads TGCAGCGTTGCCCTTCTAGCGGGGGAGCAGTACTTC. Translating gives CSVALLAGEQYF.

The CDR3 sequence: CASSMLNSNQPQHF. Here the CDR3 DNA reads TGTGCCAGTAGTATGTTAAATAGCAATCAGCCCCAGCATTTT. This rearrangement joins TRBV19 to TRBJ1-5; D gene ambiguous. The V gene's germline CDR1 is LNHDA and CDR2 SQIVND (reference sequence). CDR3 length: 14 amino acids. Trimming shortened V by 3 bases and J by 0 bases, and 6 bases separated the two germline ends.

The rearrangement uses TRBV5-6 and TRBJ1-1; 10 bases are a match to TRBD1. CDR1 and CDR2 (germline): SGHDT, YYEEEE. V shed 3 bases and J 5 bases; nucleotides not matched to a gene: 7. The CDR3 runs 15 residues. The CDR3 coding sequence is TGTGCCAGCAGCTCTCCCGGGACAGGGGTAACTGAAGCTTTCTTT. This codes for CASSSPGTGVTEAFF.

The chain joins TRBV7-2 to TRBJ1-1; TRBD1 aligns across 12 bases. J was trimmed by 4 bases and V by 3 bases; bases with no gene match: 15. The CDR3 loop spans 19 amino acids. Per the germline V gene, CDR1 is SGHTA and CDR2 is FQGNSA. The CDR3 sequence is CASSFTSGTGGLRSTEAFF. The CDR3 DNA is TGTGCCAGCAGCTTTACCTCCGGGACAGGGGGCCTGAGGAGCACTGAAGCTTTCTTT.

This chain uses TRBV2 with TRBJ1-5, with D tentatively TRBD1 (5 bases). Germline assignment: CDR1 SNHLY and CDR2 FYNNEI. The ends were cut back, 1 base at V and 4 bases at J, with 8 bases in the middle. This CDR3 spans 14 amino acids. CDR3 in DNA: TGTGCCAGCAGTGAAGGACCAGGGAATCAGCCCCAGCATTTT. It codes for CASSEGPGNQPQHF.

The V call is TRBV9, the J call TRBJ1-2, with D possibly TRBD1 on 5 matching bases. The CDR3 consists of 15 residues. V lost 3 bases and J lost 4, with 16 bases in between. Germline CDR1 is SGDLS and CDR2 is YYNGEE. The chain's CDR3 is CASSEGQTAAYGYTF. CDR3 nucleotides: TGTGCCAGCAGCGAGGGGCAAACGGCCGCCTATGGCTACACCTTC.

The V and J genes are TRBV6-4 and TRBJ1-5; TRBD1 aligns across 12 bases. The length of the CDR3 is 17 residues. The V and J ends lost 2 bases and 5 bases, in that order; junction bases with no gene match: 7. Germline V CDR1 and CDR2: MRHNA, SNTAGT. In DNA form, the CDR3 reads TGTGCCAGCAGTGACATTGAGGGGACAGGGGGCTATCAGCCCCAGCATTTT. This gives the protein CASSDIEGTGGYQPQHF.

This clone was counted only a few times. CDR3 region: CAISATNRGEQYF. DNA of the CDR3: TGTGCCATTTCCGCTACTAACAGGGGCGAGCAGTACTTC. This chain joins TRBV10-3 and TRBJ2-7, with 7 bases matching TRBD1. Germline lookup yields CDR1 ENHRY and CDR2 SYGVKD. The CDR3 runs 13 residues. V was pared by 9 bases and J by 6 bases, with 11 bases of the junction left unmatched.

The gene calls are TRBV5-1 and TRBJ1-2; the match to TRBD1 covers 7 bases. The ends lost 2 bases at V and 8 bases at J; junction bases unmatched: 12. The CDR3 covers 15 residues. Per germline, CDR1 SGHRS and CDR2 YFSETQ. CDR3 sequence: CASSFPGTAVGGYTF. The CDR3 DNA reads as TGCGCCAGCAGCTTCCCCGGGACAGCGGTGGGGGGCTACACCTTC.

This chain links TRBV14 with TRBJ1-1, with D maybe TRBD1 (5 bases). Trimming removed 4 bases from V and 4 bases from J, with 10 bases in between. The V gene's germline CDR1 is SGHDN and CDR2 FVKESK. The CDR3 has 13 residues. CDR3 sequence: CASSLVQGTEAFF. The CDR3 DNA sequence: TGTGCCAGCAGCCTCGTTCAGGGCACTGAAGCTTTCTTT.

This chain links TRBV18 with TRBJ1-1, with 10 bases identical to TRBD1. V gave up 2 bases and J gave up 4 bases; unmatched junction bases: 1. CDR3 length: 14 amino acids. Germline CDR1 is KGHSH and CDR2 is LQKENI. The CDR3 DNA reads as TGTGCCAGCTCACCATGGACAGGGGGCACTGAAGCTTTCTTT. This encodes CASSPWTGGTEAFF.

This rearrangement joins TRBV21-1 to TRBJ1-1; TRBD1 is the table's D call and was not checked against the DNA. TRBV21-1 is designated a pseudogene. This CDR3 comprises 15 residues. The CDR3 protein is CASSKVGHLNTEAFF. As DNA, the CDR3 is TGTGCCAGCAGCAAAGTAGGACACCTTAACACTGAAGCTTTCTTT.

This chain connects TRBV28 to TRBJ2-7; 7 nucleotides line up with TRBD2. After removal of 3 bases from V and 3 bases from J, the junction contained 8 bases not matched to a gene. CDR1 is MDHEN, CDR2 SYDVKM, per germline. The CDR3 sequence is 15 residues long. Written as DNA, the CDR3 is TGTGCCAGCAGTTTGGAGCGGGGCATAAGCTACGAGCAGTACTTC. This encodes CASSLERGISYEQYF.

The J gene is TRBJ2-3, the V gene TRBV2; weak D call: TRBD2 (6 bases). In germline, CDR1 is SNHLY, CDR2 FYNNEI. The ends were cut back, 7 bases at V and 5 bases at J, with 10 bases in the middle. The CDR3 has 12 residues. CDR3 sequence: CASTNGGDTQYF. CDR3 bases: TGTGCCAGCACCAACGGGGGAGATACGCAGTATTTT.

J is TRBJ2-1 and V is TRBV27, with TRBD1 matching 11 bases. This CDR3 is 13 amino acids long. Germline loops: CDR1 MNHEY, CDR2 SMNVEV (reference sequence). The V and J ends lost 5 bases and 12 bases, in that order; junction bases with no gene match: 6. The CDR3 DNA follows: TGTGCCAGCAGTAAAGGGGACAGGGGGGGGCAGTTCTTC. Its protein product is CASSKGDRGGQFF.

The genes are TRBV7-2 and TRBJ2-2; TRBD2 aligns across 9 bases. V dropped 1 base and J dropped 5; count of bases not matched to a gene: 8. CDR3 size: 17 residues. Germline lookup yields CDR1 SGHTA and CDR2 FQGNSA. CDR3 residues: CASSLVRSSGATGELFF. As DNA, the CDR3 is TGTGCCAGCAGCTTAGTAAGGTCTAGCGGGGCGACCGGGGAGCTGTTTTTT.

This chain connects TRBV7-6 to TRBJ2-5; D may be TRBD2 (5 bases). The CDR3 has 14 residues. V lost 0 bases, J lost 5 bases, and 10 bases lay in between. Per germline, CDR1 SGHVS and CDR2 FNYEAQ. The CDR3 DNA reads as TGTGCCAGCAGCTTAGCGGGGAGATCGGAGACCCAGTACTTC. Translated, it gives CASSLAGRSETQYF.

In its sample, this clone was seen a few times. The rearrangement uses TRBV4-1 and TRBJ1-2, with TRBD1 matching over 7 bases. This CDR3 is 15 amino acids long. The germline V gene encodes CDR1 MGHRA and CDR2 YSYEKL. With V trimmed by 1 base and J by 4 bases, 6 bases remained unmatched. The CDR3 loop is CASSQGLGDSYGYTF. For the CDR3, the DNA is TGCGCCAGCAGCCAAGGTTTGGGGGACAGCTATGGCTACACCTTC.

The DNA of the CDR3 is TGTGCCAGCACATTCCGATCAGTTCGGGTTAACTATGGCTACACCTTC. It yields the protein CASTFRSVRVNYGYTF. The chain combines TRBV6-6 with TRBJ1-2; D is unclear. V was shortened by 7 bases and J by 1 base, with 19 bases between the two germline ends. CDR1 is MNHNY and CDR2 is SVGAGI in the germline V gene (reference sequence). CDR3 length equals 16 residues.

The chain links TRBV11-3 to TRBJ2-5, with a tentative D call TRBD2 (5 bases). V gave up 5 bases and J gave up 5 bases, with 18 bases separating them. The CDR3 totals 15 residues. Germline CDR1 is SGHNT and CDR2 is YENEEA. The CDR3 nucleotides read TGTGCCAGCAGCAATGACTCCCCTCCGGGGGAGACCCAGTACTTC. Its protein product is CASSNDSPPGETQYF.

A word on this clone: Compared with germline, one end of the junction differs, possibly owing to a read error. V and J are TRBV6-1 and TRBJ2-5; 8 bases are shared with TRBD2. CDR3 length equals 13 residues. The V gene's germline CDR1 is MNHNS and CDR2 SASEGT. Here the CDR3 DNA reads TGTGCCAGCAGTCAAGCGGGAGTGGAGACCCAGTACTTC. Amino acids: CASSQAGVETQYF.

The rearrangement uses TRBV5-4 and TRBJ2-5, with 9 bases matching TRBD1. This CDR3 comprises 15 residues. CDR1 and CDR2 from the germline V gene are SGHNT and YYREEE (reference sequence). Trimming at V came to 4 bases and at J to 4 bases, leaving 8 bases not matched to a gene. The CDR3 DNA sequence: TGTGCCAGCAGCCTACAGGGGGCGCGGCCAGAGACCCAGTACTTC. Protein: CASSLQGARPETQYF.

This clone was observed a handful of times. V usage is TRBV5-6 and J usage is TRBJ2-1, with D possibly matching TRBD1 (5 bases). V was cut by 0 bases and J by 4 bases, with 5 bases left in between. The CDR3 extends over 13 amino acids. CDR1 is SGHDT, CDR2 YYEEEE, per germline. CDR3 amino acids: CASSLGQYNEQFF. The CDR3 bases are TGTGCCAGCAGCTTGGGACAGTACAATGAGCAGTTCTTC. Looking up the rest from reference TRBV5-6 and TRBJ2-1 gives the full variable domain: DAGVTQSPTHLIKTRGQQVTLRCSPKSGHDTVSWYQQALGQGPQFIFQYYEEEERQRGNFPDRFSGHQFPNYSSELNVNALLLGDSALYLCASSLGQYNEQFFGPGTRLTVL.

The rearrangement joins TRBV19 to TRBJ1-1; 7 positions agree with TRBD1. Germline V gene sequence: CDR1 LNHDA, CDR2 SQIVND (reference sequence). After removal of 6 bases from V and 0 bases from J, the junction contained 10 bases not matched to a gene. This CDR3 is 16 amino acids long. The CDR3 loop reads CASRLRQGKMNTEAFF. The CDR3 bases are TGTGCCAGTAGACTGCGACAGGGTAAAATGAACACTGAAGCTTTCTTT.

The CDR3 region has the DNA TGTGCCAGCAGCTTCGAGGGACTTAGCACAGATACGCAGTATTTT. This codes for CASSFEGLSTDTQYF. The chain links TRBV11-2 to TRBJ2-3; D might be TRBD2 (6 bases). Per the germline V gene, CDR1 is SGHAT and CDR2 is FQNNGV. V shed 3 bases and J shed 0 bases, with 10 bases lying between them. The CDR3 contains 15 residues.

The gene calls are TRBV5-8 and TRBJ2-7; 8 nucleotides align to TRBD1. After removal of 4 bases from V and 3 bases from J, the junction contained 9 bases not matched to a gene. The CDR3 length is 15 residues. CDR1 is SGHTS and CDR2 is YDEGEE in the germline V gene. The CDR3 region is CASSGDRPPLYEQYF. DNA of the CDR3: TGTGCCAGCAGCGGGGACAGGCCCCCCCTCTACGAGCAGTACTTC. The full variable domain, completed using reference TRBV5-8 and TRBJ2-7, is EAGVTQSPTHLIKTRGQQATLRCSPISGHTSVYWYQQALGLGLQFLLWYDEGEERNRGNFPPRFSGRQFPNYSSELNVNALELEDSALYLCASSGDRPPLYEQYFGPGTRLTVT.

This chain uses TRBV5-1 with TRBJ2-2; 9 bases fit TRBD2. This CDR3 has 16 amino acids. Trimming removed 4 bases from V and 2 bases from J; junction bases left unmatched: 6. The V gene's germline CDR1 is SGHRS and CDR2 YFSETQ. The CDR3 DNA reads as TGCGCCAGCAGCGGGGGACTAGCAACAAACACCGGGGAGCTGTTTTTT. It encodes CASSGGLATNTGELFF.

The chain carries TRBV11-3 and TRBJ2-5, with TRBD1 identical over 10 bases. Germline V CDR1 and CDR2: SGHNT, YENEEA. CDR3 length: 14 residues. V trimming: 5 bases; J trimming: 2 bases; junction bases outside the gene matches: 2. CDR3 amino acids: CASSPGQGQETQYF. CDR3 nucleotide sequence: TGTGCCAGCAGCCCGGGACAGGGGCAAGAGACCCAGTACTTC.

This chain links TRBV30 with TRBJ2-5; 7 nucleotides align to TRBD1. The CDR3 runs 12 residues. J was trimmed by 7 bases and V by 5 bases; bases with no gene match: 7. The germline V gene encodes CDR1 GTSNPN and CDR2 SVGIG (reference sequence). In nucleotides, the CDR3 is TGTGCCTGGGGGACAGTGTCGGTGACCCAGTACTTC. It specifies CAWGTVSVTQYF.